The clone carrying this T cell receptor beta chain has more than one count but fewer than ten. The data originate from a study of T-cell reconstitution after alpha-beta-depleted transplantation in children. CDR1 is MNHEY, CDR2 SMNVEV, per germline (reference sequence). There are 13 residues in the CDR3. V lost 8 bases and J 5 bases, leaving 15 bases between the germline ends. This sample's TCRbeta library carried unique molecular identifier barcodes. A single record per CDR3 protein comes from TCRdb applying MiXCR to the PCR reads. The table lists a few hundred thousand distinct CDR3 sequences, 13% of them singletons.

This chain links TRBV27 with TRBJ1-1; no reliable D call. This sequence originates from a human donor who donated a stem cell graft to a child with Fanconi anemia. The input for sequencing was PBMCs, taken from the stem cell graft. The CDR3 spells CASSYFVGTEAFF. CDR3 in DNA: TGTGCCAGCTCGTATTTCGTCGGAACTGAAGCTTTCTTT.